The entry below gives a single TCR beta chain sequence along with its context. The antigen remains undetermined. Both 60 Vbeta primers and 13 Jbeta primers went into the PCR. TCRdb's table, derived via immunoSEQ multiplex PCR, lists solely in-frame clones and lacks some. With 41,000 or so clones in the sample, the ten largest clones hold 6.2%. This sample is drawn from a study of cytomegalovirus exposure and HLA in healthy donors. The study's findings and limits: In a later analysis, DRB1 alleles had the most associated TCRs; HLA-C alleles the fewest. A later analysis linked a missense variant in DCLRE1C to the trimming of TCR beta V and J genes.

With 4 bases clipped from V and 0 bases from J, the junction kept 9 bases outside the gene matches. The CDR3 totals 17 residues. Germline V gene sequence: CDR1 MNHNS, CDR2 SASEGT. This TCR was recovered from a man aged 25 to 40 in good health and CMV-seronegative. The J gene is TRBJ2-1, the V gene TRBV6-1; 7 bases line up with TRBD2. Sequencing was performed on PBMCs. The DNA of the CDR3 is TGTGCCAGCAGTGGACGTGGGGGAGGGAGCTCCTACAATGAGCAGTTCTTC. Protein sequence: CASSGRGGGSSYNEQFF.